This T cell receptor (beta chain) was sequenced for a study of blood T cells in healthy people across ages. Primed by a sample-barcoded 5' primer and a J-beta primer mix, a second PCR proceeded for 7 to 11 cycles. TCRdb reanalysed the 5' RACE reads using MiXCR and keeps one entry per CDR3 protein. The sample has over 950,000 distinct CDR3 sequences; less than 45% are singletons. Germline CDR1 LNHDA, CDR2 SQIVND (reference sequence). With 1 base removed from V and 0 bases from J, the gap between germline ends came to 7 bases. The CDR3 is made up of 15 amino acids. The V call is TRBV19, the J call TRBJ2-1; possibly TRBD1 or TRBD2 for D (5 bases each). The material sequenced was blood. This TCR was recovered from a man between 18 and 35 years old in good health. This CDR3 is CASSIGGNSYNEQFF. The DNA of the CDR3 is TGTGCCAGTAGTATAGGGGGGAACTCCTACAATGAGCAGTTCTTC.